A selection of T cell receptor beta chains follows, all from one sample in a study of blood T cell repertoires in COVID-19. Sequencing used immunoSEQ multiplex PCR; TCRdb keeps in-frame clones, though not all of them. The sample includes about 120,000 clones, around 90% of them seen just once. The sample comprised peripheral blood. The source of these receptors is a woman aged 60-70 years with COVID-19, enrolled during active disease. CDR3s include the opening cysteine and the closing phenylalanine or tryptophan. Each record gives: clone size, J gene, V gene, D gene, CDR3 protein, CDR3 DNA. The D gene is left open where the match is weak. The size of a clone is reported for some rows only, either as once, few or many, or as a class for expanded clones.

clone_size: -
j_call: TRBJ2-7
v_call: TRBV6-2/TRBV6-3
d_call: TRBD2
cdr3_aa: CASRPSGGYSSYEQYF
cdr3_nt: TGTGCCAGCAGACCTAGCGGGGGCTACAGCTCCTACGAGCAGTACTTC

clone_size: -
j_call: TRBJ1-1
v_call: TRBV9
d_call: -
cdr3_aa: CASSGREMNTEAFF
cdr3_nt: TGTGCCAGCAGCGGACGGGAGATGAACACTGAAGCTTTCTTT

clone_size: -
j_call: TRBJ1-1
v_call: TRBV4-3
d_call: -
cdr3_aa: CASSHHRTTEAFF
cdr3_nt: TGCGCCAGCAGCCACCACAGGACCACTGAAGCTTTCTTT

clone_size: -
j_call: TRBJ1-3
v_call: TRBV5-6
d_call: -
cdr3_aa: CASSFDQGWSSGNTIYF
cdr3_nt: TGTGCCAGCAGCTTTGATCAGGGTTGGAGCTCTGGAAACACCATATATTTT

clone_size: -
j_call: TRBJ2-1
v_call: TRBV5-1
d_call: TRBD2
cdr3_aa: CASSGGLAGAPPYNEQFF
cdr3_nt: TGCGCCAGCAGCGGGGGACTAGCGGGGGCCCCCCCCTACAATGAGCAGTTCTTC

clone_size: -
j_call: TRBJ1-1
v_call: TRBV19
d_call: -
cdr3_aa: CASSATGTPNTEAFF
cdr3_nt: TGTGCCAGTAGCGCGACCGGGACACCGAACACTGAAGCTTTCTTT

clone_size: -
j_call: TRBJ2-2
v_call: TRBV11-3
d_call: TRBD2
cdr3_aa: CASSFTSATGELFF
cdr3_nt: TGTGCCAGCAGCTTTACTAGCGCCACCGGGGAGCTGTTTTTT

clone_size: -
j_call: TRBJ2-2
v_call: TRBV11-2
d_call: -
cdr3_aa: CASSLRVIGELFF
cdr3_nt: TGTGCCAGCAGCCTCAGGGTAATCGGGGAGCTGTTTTTT

clone_size: -
j_call: TRBJ2-3
v_call: TRBV5-1
d_call: TRBD2
cdr3_aa: CASSLAGFADTQYF
cdr3_nt: TGCGCCAGCAGCCTAGCGGGATTCGCAGATACGCAGTATTTT

clone_size: -
j_call: TRBJ1-6
v_call: TRBV3-1/TRBV3-2
d_call: -
cdr3_aa: CASSPRQNSPLHF
cdr3_nt: TGTGCCAGCAGCCCGCGACAGAATTCACCCCTCCACTTT

clone_size: -
j_call: TRBJ2-3
v_call: TRBV27
d_call: -
cdr3_aa: CASSLTGGPITDTQYF
cdr3_nt: TGTGCCAGCAGTCTCACAGGTGGTCCGATCACAGATACGCAGTATTTT

clone_size: -
j_call: TRBJ2-3
v_call: TRBV18
d_call: -
cdr3_aa: CASSPTDRTSTDTQYF
cdr3_nt: TGTGCCAGCTCACCAACGGACAGAACTAGCACAGATACGCAGTATTTT

clone_size: -
j_call: TRBJ2-7
v_call: TRBV11-2
d_call: -
cdr3_aa: CASSSASRAYEQYF
cdr3_nt: TGTGCCAGCAGCTCCGCAAGTAGAGCCTACGAGCAGTACTTC

clone_size: -
j_call: TRBJ1-2
v_call: TRBV3-1/TRBV3-2
d_call: -
cdr3_aa: CASSPGAGKYGYTF
cdr3_nt: TGTGCCAGCAGTCCTGGGGCTGGGAAATATGGCTACACCTTC

clone_size: -
j_call: TRBJ1-1
v_call: TRBV3-1/TRBV3-2
d_call: -
cdr3_aa: CASSRAGRLNTEAFF
cdr3_nt: TGTGCCAGCAGCCGGGCGGGCCGACTGAACACTGAAGCTTTCTTT

clone_size: -
j_call: TRBJ2-7
v_call: TRBV5-1
d_call: -
cdr3_aa: CASSSRGRVSYEQYF
cdr3_nt: TGCGCCAGCAGCTCCCGGGGTAGGGTCTCCTACGAGCAGTACTTC

clone_size: -
j_call: TRBJ1-2
v_call: TRBV7-3
d_call: TRBD1
cdr3_aa: CASSLGQSVTGYTF
cdr3_nt: TGTGCCAGCAGCTTGGGACAGTCGGTTACGGGCTACACCTTC

clone_size: -
j_call: TRBJ2-5
v_call: TRBV5-1
d_call: TRBD2
cdr3_aa: CASSNGLAAPQETQYF
cdr3_nt: TGCGCCAGCAGCAACGGACTAGCGGCACCCCAAGAGACCCAGTACTTC

clone_size: -
j_call: TRBJ1-5
v_call: TRBV19
d_call: -
cdr3_aa: CASTPRGSHSNQPQHF
cdr3_nt: TGTGCCAGTACCCCCCGGGGGTCCCATAGCAATCAGCCCCAGCATTTT

clone_size: -
j_call: TRBJ1-3
v_call: TRBV30
d_call: TRBD1
cdr3_aa: CAWSSPTGGSVFSGNTIYF
cdr3_nt: TGTGCCTGGAGTTCCCCGACAGGGGGCTCGGTTTTTTCTGGAAACACCATATATTTT

clone_size: -
j_call: TRBJ1-2
v_call: TRBV7-2
d_call: -
cdr3_aa: CASSLDGIYGGIYGYTF
cdr3_nt: TGTGCCAGCAGCTTAGACGGGATCTATGGGGGGATCTATGGCTACACCTTC

clone_size: few
j_call: TRBJ2-7
v_call: TRBV11-3
d_call: TRBD2
cdr3_aa: CASSLDLQAGLAGEQYF
cdr3_nt: TGTGCCAGCAGCTTAGATCTACAGGCTGGACTAGCGGGGGAGCAGTACTTC

clone_size: few
j_call: TRBJ2-1
v_call: TRBV30
d_call: -
cdr3_aa: CAWSDRDEQFF
cdr3_nt: TGTGCCTGGAGTGACAGGGATGAGCAGTTCTTC

clone_size: -
j_call: TRBJ2-3
v_call: TRBV2
d_call: TRBD2
cdr3_aa: CASSDFTSGGRGNTDTQYF
cdr3_nt: TGTGCCAGCAGTGATTTTACTAGCGGGGGCCGAGGAAACACAGATACGCAGTATTTT

clone_size: -
j_call: TRBJ2-1
v_call: TRBV3-1/TRBV3-2
d_call: TRBD2
cdr3_aa: CASSQAGGRFGQFF
cdr3_nt: TGTGCCAGCAGCCAAGCGGGGGGGCGCTTTGGGCAGTTCTTC

clone_size: -
j_call: TRBJ1-6
v_call: TRBV7-3
d_call: -
cdr3_aa: CASSFGGNSPLHF
cdr3_nt: TGTGCCAGCAGCTTTGGGGGGAATTCACCCCTCCACTTT

clone_size: few
j_call: TRBJ1-2
v_call: TRBV18
d_call: -
cdr3_aa: CASSPGQGAGYGYTF
cdr3_nt: TGTGCCAGCTCACCAGGACAAGGTGCTGGGTATGGCTACACCTTC

clone_size: -
j_call: TRBJ2-2
v_call: TRBV2
d_call: TRBD1
cdr3_aa: CASTRDRGGTGELFF
cdr3_nt: TGTGCCAGCACCCGGGACAGGGGAGGCACCGGGGAGCTGTTTTTT

clone_size: -
j_call: TRBJ2-5
v_call: TRBV5-1
d_call: -
cdr3_aa: CASSGQGMRETQYF
cdr3_nt: TGCGCCAGCAGCGGGCAGGGGATGAGGGAGACCCAGTACTTC

clone_size: -
j_call: TRBJ1-4
v_call: TRBV7-9
d_call: -
cdr3_aa: CASSLLNTPNEKLFF
cdr3_nt: TGTGCCAGCAGCTTATTGAACACCCCTAATGAAAAACTGTTTTTT

clone_size: -
j_call: TRBJ2-3
v_call: TRBV24-1
d_call: -
cdr3_aa: CATTDTRGGRWVDTQYF
cdr3_nt: TGTGCCACCACTGATACACGGGGTGGGCGCTGGGTGGATACGCAGTATTTT

clone_size: -
j_call: TRBJ2-3
v_call: TRBV3-1/TRBV3-2
d_call: -
cdr3_aa: CASSAVLTDTQYF
cdr3_nt: TGTGCCAGCAGCGCCGTACTCACAGATACGCAGTATTTT

clone_size: once
j_call: TRBJ1-5
v_call: TRBV2
d_call: TRBD1
cdr3_aa: CASSEDRGHNQPQHF
cdr3_nt: TGTGCCAGCAGCGAGGACAGGGGACACAATCAGCCCCAGCATTTT

clone_size: -
j_call: TRBJ2-5
v_call: TRBV4-2
d_call: TRBD2
cdr3_aa: CASSQDRTSGVQETQYF
cdr3_nt: TGTGCCAGCAGCCAAGATCGTACTAGCGGGGTCCAAGAGACCCAGTACTTC

clone_size: -
j_call: TRBJ1-2
v_call: TRBV9
d_call: TRBD1
cdr3_aa: CASSVVQGAGYTF
cdr3_nt: TGTGCCAGCAGCGTAGTGCAGGGGGCCGGCTACACCTTC

clone_size: -
j_call: TRBJ1-2
v_call: TRBV5-6
d_call: -
cdr3_aa: CASRGLQSYSGYTF
cdr3_nt: TGTGCCAGCAGGGGACTTCAGTCGTATAGCGGCTACACCTTC

clone_size: -
j_call: TRBJ1-1
v_call: TRBV7-2
d_call: -
cdr3_aa: CASSLNGLGLEAFF
cdr3_nt: TGTGCCAGCAGCTTAAACGGGTTGGGGCTAGAAGCTTTCTTT

clone_size: -
j_call: TRBJ1-1
v_call: TRBV7-8
d_call: TRBD1
cdr3_aa: CASSLAQGATEAFF
cdr3_nt: TGTGCCAGCAGCTTAGCGCAGGGGGCAACTGAAGCTTTCTTT

clone_size: -
j_call: TRBJ2-7
v_call: TRBV7-2
d_call: -
cdr3_aa: CASSSLGRYEQYF
cdr3_nt: TGTGCCAGCAGCTCCCTGGGCCGATACGAGCAGTACTTC

clone_size: few
j_call: TRBJ1-2
v_call: TRBV27
d_call: TRBD1
cdr3_aa: CASSPRGSYGYTF
cdr3_nt: TGTGCCAGCAGTCCCAGGGGGTCCTATGGCTACACCTTC

clone_size: -
j_call: TRBJ1-2
v_call: TRBV6-5
d_call: -
cdr3_aa: CASSYGGANNIYGYTF
cdr3_nt: TGTGCCAGCAGTTATGGGGGGGCCAACAATATCTATGGCTACACCTTC

clone_size: -
j_call: TRBJ1-1
v_call: TRBV2
d_call: -
cdr3_aa: CASLSDRNTEAFF
cdr3_nt: TGTGCCAGCCTGTCGGACAGGAACACTGAAGCTTTCTTT

clone_size: -
j_call: TRBJ2-3
v_call: TRBV5-1
d_call: TRBD1
cdr3_aa: CASSPVGQAYTDTQYF
cdr3_nt: TGCGCCAGCAGCCCGGTTGGACAGGCCTACACAGATACGCAGTATTTT

clone_size: -
j_call: TRBJ1-1
v_call: TRBV6-5
d_call: -
cdr3_aa: CASSYSYGAGNTEAFF
cdr3_nt: TGTGCCAGCAGTTACTCGTATGGGGCAGGGAACACTGAAGCTTTCTTT

clone_size: -
j_call: TRBJ2-2
v_call: TRBV6-2/TRBV6-3
d_call: TRBD1
cdr3_aa: CASSYSRQGLGELFF
cdr3_nt: TGTGCCAGCAGTTACTCAAGACAGGGCCTGGGGGAGCTGTTTTTT

clone_size: -
j_call: TRBJ1-2
v_call: TRBV3-1/TRBV3-2
d_call: -
cdr3_aa: CASSQVQGMYGYTF
cdr3_nt: TGTGCCAGCAGCCAAGTACAGGGAATGTATGGCTACACCTTC

clone_size: -
j_call: TRBJ1-1
v_call: TRBV29-1
d_call: TRBD1
cdr3_aa: CSGHRGHTEAFF
cdr3_nt: TGCAGCGGTCACAGGGGGCACACTGAAGCTTTCTTT

clone_size: few
j_call: TRBJ1-1
v_call: TRBV3-1/TRBV3-2
d_call: -
cdr3_aa: CASSRSRQNTEAFF
cdr3_nt: TGTGCCAGCAGTAGGTCCAGACAGAACACTGAAGCTTTCTTT

clone_size: few
j_call: TRBJ2-7
v_call: TRBV6-1
d_call: TRBD1
cdr3_aa: CASSDRGQFYEQYF
cdr3_nt: TGTGCCAGCAGTGATAGGGGACAGTTCTACGAGCAGTACTTC

clone_size: -
j_call: TRBJ1-1
v_call: TRBV19
d_call: -
cdr3_aa: CASSMLGGVKKGTEAFF
cdr3_nt: TGTGCCAGTAGTATGTTAGGGGGAGTTAAGAAGGGAACTGAAGCTTTCTTT